This TCR beta chain was retrieved from a study of T cells in pancreatic ductal adenocarcinoma. V was clipped by 10 bases and J by 1 base, with 13 bases between them. CDR1 and CDR2 from the germline V gene are SGHAT and FQDESV (reference sequence). CDR3 size: 14 residues. The selected patients with pancreatic ductal adenocarcinoma had surgery but no neoadjuvant therapy. Clones were sequenced by immunoSEQ multiplex PCR, and TCRdb holds only the in-frame ones, with some missing. The table includes roughly 100,000 clones, roughly 95% detected once. With regard to this clone: Its target is not known.

General observations from the study: Unique clonotypes were roughly 8-fold more numerous in blood than in tumor.

V usage is TRBV11-1 and J usage is TRBJ2-2, with D tentatively TRBD2 (5 bases). This TCR derives from a human donor with pancreatic ductal adenocarcinoma. Sample: PBMCs. The CDR3 coding sequence is TGTGCCACTTCCTTGGGAGTGAACACCGGGGAGCTGTTTTTT. Its protein is CATSLGVNTGELFF. Complete variable domain (other parts from reference TRBV11-1 and TRBJ2-2): EAEVAQSPRYKITEKSQAVAFWCDPISGHATLYWYRQILGQGPELLVQFQDESVVDDSQLPKDRFSAERLKGVDSTLKIQPAELGDSAMYLCATSLGVNTGELFFGEGSRLTVL.